This T cell receptor beta chain was obtained from a study of T cells after posttransplantation cyclophosphamide. General study points: Recipient CMV seropositivity and CMV reactivation strongly tracked TRB clonality. Donor-recipient repertoire similarity was low at 1-2 months, rising over year one.

Generated by immunoSEQ multiplex PCR, the TCRdb table keeps only in-frame clones and is missing some. The sample records under 40,000 clones, 75% to 95% being singletons. Cells defined as naive were viable CD3+CD4+ or CD3+CD8+ and CCR7+CD45RA+CD45RO-CD95-CD27+CD28+. This related bone marrow graft donor gave peripheral blood on the day of marrow donation. Comment on this clone: Its cognate antigen is unknown.

The material sequenced was naive CD4+ T cells sorted from blood. The receptor was isolated from a man aged 30-40 years in good health and a related stem cell transplant donor.

The CDR3 sequence: CAISEGPSSGNTIYF. Written as DNA, the CDR3 is TGTGCCATCAGTGAGGGGCCGAGCTCTGGAAACACCATATATTTT. The gene calls are TRBV10-3 and TRBJ1-3, with D unresolved. The CDR3 is 15 residues long. Germline V gene lookup returns CDR1 ENHRY and CDR2 SYGVKD. The V end lost 2 bases, the J end lost 0 bases, and 8 bases lay between the germline ends.